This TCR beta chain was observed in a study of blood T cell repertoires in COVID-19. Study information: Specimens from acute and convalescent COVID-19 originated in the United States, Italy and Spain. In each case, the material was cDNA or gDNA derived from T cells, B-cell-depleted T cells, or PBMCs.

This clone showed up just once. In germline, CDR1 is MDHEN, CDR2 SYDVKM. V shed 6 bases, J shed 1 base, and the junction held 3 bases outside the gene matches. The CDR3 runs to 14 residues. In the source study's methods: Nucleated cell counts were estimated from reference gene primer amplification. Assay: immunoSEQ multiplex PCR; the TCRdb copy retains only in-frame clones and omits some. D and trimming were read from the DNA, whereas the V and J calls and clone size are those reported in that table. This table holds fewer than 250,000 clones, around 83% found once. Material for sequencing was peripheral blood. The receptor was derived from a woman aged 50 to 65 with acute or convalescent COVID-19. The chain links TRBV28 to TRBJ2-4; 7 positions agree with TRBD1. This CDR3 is CASRLQGAKNIQYF. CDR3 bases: TGTGCCAGCAGACTACAGGGGGCCAAAAACATTCAGTACTTC.